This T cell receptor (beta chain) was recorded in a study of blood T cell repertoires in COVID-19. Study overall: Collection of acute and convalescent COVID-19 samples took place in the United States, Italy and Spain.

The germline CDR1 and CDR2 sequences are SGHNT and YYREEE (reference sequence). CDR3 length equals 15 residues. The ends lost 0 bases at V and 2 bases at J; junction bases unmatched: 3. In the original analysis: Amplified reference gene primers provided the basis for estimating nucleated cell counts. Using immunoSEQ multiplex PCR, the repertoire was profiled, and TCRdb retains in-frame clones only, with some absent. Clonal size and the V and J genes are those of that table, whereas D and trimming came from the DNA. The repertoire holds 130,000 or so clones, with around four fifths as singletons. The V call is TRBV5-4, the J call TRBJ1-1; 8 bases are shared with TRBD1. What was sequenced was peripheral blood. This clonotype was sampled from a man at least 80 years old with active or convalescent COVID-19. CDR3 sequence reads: CASSLGQGANTEAFF. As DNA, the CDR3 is TGTGCCAGCAGCTTGGGGCAGGGGGCCAACACTGAAGCTTTCTTT.